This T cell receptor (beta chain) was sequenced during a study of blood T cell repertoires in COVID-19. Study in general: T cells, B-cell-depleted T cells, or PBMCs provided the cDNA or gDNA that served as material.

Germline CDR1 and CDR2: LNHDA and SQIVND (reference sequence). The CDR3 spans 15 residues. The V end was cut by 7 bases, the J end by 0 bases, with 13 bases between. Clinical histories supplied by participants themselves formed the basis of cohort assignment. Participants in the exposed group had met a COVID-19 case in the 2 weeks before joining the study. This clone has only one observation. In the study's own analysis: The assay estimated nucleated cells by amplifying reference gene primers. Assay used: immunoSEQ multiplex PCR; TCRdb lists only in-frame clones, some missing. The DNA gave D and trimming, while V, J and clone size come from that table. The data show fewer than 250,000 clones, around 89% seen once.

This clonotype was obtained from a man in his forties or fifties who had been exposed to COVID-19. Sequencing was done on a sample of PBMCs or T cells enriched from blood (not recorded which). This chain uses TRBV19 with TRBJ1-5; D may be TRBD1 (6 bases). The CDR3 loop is CASIAGANSNQPQHF. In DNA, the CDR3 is TGTGCCAGTATCGCAGGGGCCAATAGCAATCAGCCCCAGCATTTT.